These 6 T cell receptor beta chains originate from one sample sequenced in a study of CD8 T cells in ankylosing spondylitis. TCRdb re-derived calls from the 5' RACE reads in MiXCR, one entry per CDR3 protein. The sample has around 130,000 distinct CDR3 sequences, more than 6.5% seen once. The sample taken for sequencing was blood, either unsorted or a sorted T cell fraction (not recorded which). Receptors originate from a male donor with ankylosing spondylitis or in good health (not recorded which).

This clonotype has ten or more counts. The chain couples TRBV5-1 to TRBJ2-1; D remains unclear. The V gene lost 1 base and the J gene lost 0 bases, with 11 bases spanning the gap. This CDR3 is built from 16 residues. The V gene's germline CDR1 is SGHRS and CDR2 YFSETQ. In nucleotides, the CDR3 is TGCGCCAGCAGCTTGAGTGGGCTGAGCTCCTACAATGAGCAGTTCTTC. This gives the protein CASSLSGLSSYNEQFF.

This clonotype was seen repeatedly, ten times or more. The chain employs TRBV7-9 and TRBJ2-1; D is unclear. The CDR3 is 15 residues long. Germline V gives CDR1 SEHNR, CDR2 FQNEAQ (reference sequence). The V end lost 1 base, the J end lost 0 bases, and 7 bases lay between the germline ends. CDR3 loop: CASSLEVDSYNEQFF. As DNA, the CDR3 is TGTGCCAGCAGCTTAGAAGTGGACTCCTACAATGAGCAGTTCTTC. Filled out from reference TRBV7-9 and TRBJ2-1, the complete variable domain reads DTGVSQNPRHKITKRGQNVTFRCDPISEHNRLYWYRQTLGQGPEFLTYFQNEAQLEKSRLLSDRFSAERPKGSFSTLEIQRTEQGDSAMYLCASSLEVDSYNEQFFGPGTRLTVL.

This clonotype occurred many times. The chain couples TRBV20-1 to TRBJ2-1; 7 positions agree with TRBD1. The V gene end was trimmed by 5 bases and the J gene end by 0 bases; junction bases not matched to a gene: 4. This CDR3 spans 14 amino acids. The V gene's germline CDR1 is DFQATT and CDR2 SNEGSKA (reference sequence). The CDR3 DNA reads as TGCAGTGCTCGGCGACAGGGCTCCTACAATGAGCAGTTCTTC. It encodes CSARRQGSYNEQFF.

This clonotype has a count of ten or more. The V and J genes are TRBV20-1 and TRBJ2-1, with D tentatively TRBD2 (5 bases). This CDR3 has 14 residues. Deletions cut 0 bases from V and 8 bases from J, with 14 bases between. Germline V gene lookup returns CDR1 DFQATT and CDR2 SNEGSKA (reference sequence). The CDR3 sequence is CSARDTVRAHEQFF. The DNA for the CDR3 is TGCAGTGCTAGAGATACGGTGCGGGCCCATGAGCAGTTCTTC.

This clonotype was observed at least ten times. This chain connects TRBV12-3 or TRBV12-4 to TRBJ2-5; D might be TRBD1 (6 bases). V was cut by 3 bases and J by 0 bases, with 11 bases left in between. This CDR3 comprises 15 residues. The CDR3, as DNA: TGTGCCAGCAGTTTGGGGTGGACAGACCAAGAGACCCAGTACTTC. Protein product: CASSLGWTDQETQYF.

This clonotype was recorded many times. The chain couples TRBV5-1 to TRBJ1-4, with 8 bases that match TRBD1. Germline V CDR1 and CDR2: SGHRS, YFSETQ. V lost 0 bases, J lost 7 bases, and 8 bases stayed unmatched. This CDR3 comprises 16 residues. CDR3 residues: CASSLAGGELSEKLFF. The CDR3 coding sequence is TGCGCCAGCAGCTTGGCAGGGGGCGAGTTGAGTGAAAAACTGTTTTTT.